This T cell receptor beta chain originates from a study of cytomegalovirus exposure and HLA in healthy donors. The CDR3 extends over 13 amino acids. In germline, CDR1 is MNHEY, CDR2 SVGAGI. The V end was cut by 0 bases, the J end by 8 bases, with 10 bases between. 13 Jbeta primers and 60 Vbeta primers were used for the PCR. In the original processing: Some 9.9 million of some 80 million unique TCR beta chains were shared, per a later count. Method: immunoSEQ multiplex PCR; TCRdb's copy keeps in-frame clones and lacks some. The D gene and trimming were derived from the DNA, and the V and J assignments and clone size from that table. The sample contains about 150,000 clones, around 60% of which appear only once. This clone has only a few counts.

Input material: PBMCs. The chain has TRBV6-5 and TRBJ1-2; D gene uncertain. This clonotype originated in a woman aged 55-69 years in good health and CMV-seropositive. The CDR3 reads CASSYSVASGYTF. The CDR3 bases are TGTGCCAGCAGTTACTCGGTGGCATCCGGCTACACCTTC.